What follows describes a single T cell receptor (beta chain). This record comes from a study of shared clonotypes between healthy human individuals. Libraries were prepared by immunoSEQ multiplex PCR; TCRdb keeps only in-frame clonotypes and omits some of them. Of some 2.1 million clones in the sample, roughly 94% were seen once. Germline V CDR1 and CDR2: MNHEY, SVGAGI. The CDR3 runs 15 residues. The J segment lost 4 bases and the V segment lost 2 bases, leaving 5 bases of the junction unmatched. Sequenced sample: naive CD4+ T cells sorted from blood. As to subset: CD45RA+ positively selected. The chain links TRBV6-5 to TRBJ2-7; TRBD2 agrees at 10 bases. The TCR comes from a man between 18 and 35 years old in good health. The CDR3 DNA is TGTGCCAGCAGTTACGGAGATAGCGGGAGGTACGAGCAGTACTTC. Protein sequence: CASSYGDSGRYEQYF.